This T cell receptor (beta chain) comes out of a study of T cell responses to AZD1222 COVID-19 vaccine. Study-wide results and limits: Only after the peak T cell response were repertoires sampled. Of spike-specific TCRs, nearly half reportedly target regions left unmutated in variants.

This CDR3 comprises 13 residues. V gave up 1 base and J gave up 9 bases, with 7 bases separating them. Data came from immunoSEQ multiplex PCR; TCRdb stores just in-frame clones and leaves some out. Of about 140,000 clones listed, about 92% were seen once; the top ten hold more than 0.7%. On this clone: The target antigen is unknown.

The V and J genes are TRBV12-3 or TRBV12-4 and TRBJ1-6; D is possibly TRBD1 (5 bases). The sequenced sample was peripheral blood, obtained on day 0 of MenACWY control vaccination. The source of this sequence is an adult in good health. The CDR3 is CASSLGGISPLHF. CDR3 nucleotides: TGTGCCAGCAGTTTAGGGGGGATTTCACCCCTCCACTTT.